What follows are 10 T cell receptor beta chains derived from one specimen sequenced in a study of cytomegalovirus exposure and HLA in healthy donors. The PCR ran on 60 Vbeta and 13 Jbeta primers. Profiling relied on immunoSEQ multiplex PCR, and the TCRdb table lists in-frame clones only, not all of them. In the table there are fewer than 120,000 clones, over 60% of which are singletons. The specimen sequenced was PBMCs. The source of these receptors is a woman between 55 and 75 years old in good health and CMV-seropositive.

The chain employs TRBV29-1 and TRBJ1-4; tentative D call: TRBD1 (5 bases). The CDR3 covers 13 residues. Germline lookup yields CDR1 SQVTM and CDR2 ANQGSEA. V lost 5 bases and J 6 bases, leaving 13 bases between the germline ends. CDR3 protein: CSVHPGSDEKLFF. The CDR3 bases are TGCAGCGTTCATCCAGGGTCTGATGAAAAACTGTTTTTT.

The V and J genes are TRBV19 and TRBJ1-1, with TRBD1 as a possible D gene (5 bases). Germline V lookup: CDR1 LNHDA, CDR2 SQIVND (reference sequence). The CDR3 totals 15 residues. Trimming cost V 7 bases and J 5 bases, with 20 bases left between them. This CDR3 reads CASKPGPLGGTEAFF. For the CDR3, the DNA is TGTGCCAGTAAACCGGGGCCATTGGGAGGGACTGAAGCTTTCTTT.

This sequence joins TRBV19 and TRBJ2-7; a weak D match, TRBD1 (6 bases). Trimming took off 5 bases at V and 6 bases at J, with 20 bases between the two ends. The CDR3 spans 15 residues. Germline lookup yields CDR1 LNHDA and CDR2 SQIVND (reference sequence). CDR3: CASSSPGTQQSEQYF. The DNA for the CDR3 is TGTGCCAGTAGTTCCCCCGGGACACAACAATCCGAGCAGTACTTC.

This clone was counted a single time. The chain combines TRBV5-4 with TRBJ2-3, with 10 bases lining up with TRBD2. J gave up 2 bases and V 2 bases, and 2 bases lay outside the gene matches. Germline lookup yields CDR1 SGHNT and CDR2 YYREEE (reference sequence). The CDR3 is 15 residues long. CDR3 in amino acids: CASSFLAGVTDTQYF. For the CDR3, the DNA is TGTGCCAGCAGCTTTCTAGCGGGGGTCACAGATACGCAGTATTTT.

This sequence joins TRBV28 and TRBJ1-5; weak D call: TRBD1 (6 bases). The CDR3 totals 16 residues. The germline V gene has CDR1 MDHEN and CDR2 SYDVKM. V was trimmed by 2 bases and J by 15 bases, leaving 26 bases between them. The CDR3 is CASSLQSGHGFFGRHF. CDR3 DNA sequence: TGTGCCAGCAGTTTACAGTCGGGACACGGTTTTTTTGGACGGCATTTT.

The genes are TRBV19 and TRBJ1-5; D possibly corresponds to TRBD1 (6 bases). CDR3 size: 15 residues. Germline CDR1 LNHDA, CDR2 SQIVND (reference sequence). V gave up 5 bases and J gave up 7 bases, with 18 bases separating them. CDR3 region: CASSLSYDRIQPQHF. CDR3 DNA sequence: TGTGCCAGTAGTCTGTCCTACGACAGGATACAGCCCCAGCATTTT.

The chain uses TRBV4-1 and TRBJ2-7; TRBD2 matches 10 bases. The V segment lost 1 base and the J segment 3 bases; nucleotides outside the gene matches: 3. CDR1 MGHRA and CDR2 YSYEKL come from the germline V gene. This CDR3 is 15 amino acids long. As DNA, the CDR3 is TGCGCCAGCAGCCAAGGTTCTAGCGGGAGCTACGAGCAGTACTTC. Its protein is CASSQGSSGSYEQYF.

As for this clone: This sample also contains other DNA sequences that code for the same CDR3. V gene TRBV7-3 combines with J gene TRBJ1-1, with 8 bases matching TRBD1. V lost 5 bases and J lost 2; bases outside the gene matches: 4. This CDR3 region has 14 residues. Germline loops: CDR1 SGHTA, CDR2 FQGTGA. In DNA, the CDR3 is TGTGCCAGCAGCCCGGGACAGGCTAACACTGAAGCTTTCTTT. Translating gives CASSPGQANTEAFF.

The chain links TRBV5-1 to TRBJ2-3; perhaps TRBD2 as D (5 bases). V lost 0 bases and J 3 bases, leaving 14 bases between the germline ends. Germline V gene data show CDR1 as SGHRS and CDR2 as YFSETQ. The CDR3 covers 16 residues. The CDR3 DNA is TGCGCCAGCAGCTTGGGCGAGTCCCGAGGGACAGATACGCAGTATTTT. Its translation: CASSLGESRGTDTQYF.

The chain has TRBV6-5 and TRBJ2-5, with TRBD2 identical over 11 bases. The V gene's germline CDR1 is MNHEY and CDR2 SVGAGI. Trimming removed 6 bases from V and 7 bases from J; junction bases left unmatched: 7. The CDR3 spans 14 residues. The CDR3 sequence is CASRIAGGLGTQYF. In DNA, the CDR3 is TGTGCCAGCAGAATAGCGGGAGGGCTGGGGACCCAGTACTTC.